The rows below give T cell receptor beta chains drawn from one sample of a study of blood T cells in healthy people across ages. One entry per CDR3 protein results from TCRdb running MiXCR on the 5' RACE reads. The data hold 850,000 to 1,100,000 distinct CDR3 sequences, with about two fifths observed a single time. Sequenced material: blood. The receptors derive from a man aged 18 to 30 in good health. Both conserved end residues are part of each CDR3. The D gene is left open where the match is weak. Clone size is not always given. Where it is, it says once, few, many or a class for expanded clones.

few NA TRBJ2-1 14 TRBV18 TGTGCCAGCTCACGGGGACTGGACAACAATGAGCAGTTCTTC CASSRGLDNNEQFF
few TRBD1 TRBJ1-2 16 TRBV3-1 TGTGCCAGCAGCCAAGATTTTCAGGGGGGTAACTATGGCTACACCTTC CASSQDFQGGNYGYTF
few NA TRBJ2-6 16 TRBV27 TGTGCCAGCAGTTTATTGGGCGTAACTGGGGCCAACGTCCTGACTTTC CASSLLGVTGANVLTF
few NA TRBJ2-4 16 TRBV5-1 TGCGCCAGCAGCTTCCAGACTAGTAGCTCAGACAATGAGCAGTACTTC CASSFQTSSSDNEQYF
few NA TRBJ1-1 13 TRBV29-1 TGCAGCGTTGAAAAACAGATGAACACTGAAGCTTTCTTT CSVEKQMNTEAFF
NA NA TRBJ2-3 12 TRBV25-1 TGTGCCAGCAGTGGCAGGGAAGATACGCAGTATTTT CASSGREDTQYF
many TRBD1 TRBJ1-2 14 TRBV5-1 TGCGCCAGCAGCTTGTTTCCAGGGGGAGATGGCTACACCTTC CASSLFPGGDGYTF
NA NA TRBJ2-2 14 TRBV12-5 TGTGCTAGTGGTTTGGACCTTGTTTCCGGGGAGCTGTTTTTT CASGLDLVSGELFF
NA NA TRBJ2-3 18 TRBV5-1 TGCGCCAGCAGCTCTGAAATACAGGGTCCGGTACCCCTCGATACGCAGTATTTT CASSSEIQGPVPLDTQYF
NA TRBD1 TRBJ2-3 18 TRBV27 TGTGCCAGCAGTTTCCTCACCCGGGGGGACAGGGGTGGAGATACGCAGTATTTT CASSFLTRGDRGGDTQYF
NA TRBD1 TRBJ1-5 13 TRBV20-1 TGCAGTGCTAAGGGGGCGTTCAATCAGCCCCAGCATTTT CSAKGAFNQPQHF
NA NA TRBJ2-1 12 TRBV9 TGTGCCAGCAGCGTAGAACGGAATGAGCAGTTCTTC CASSVERNEQFF
NA NA TRBJ1-1 16 TRBV9 TGTGCCAGCAGCGTAATGGGGCCATTTAATAAATCCCGGGCTTTCTTT CASSVMGPFNKSRAFF
NA TRBD1 TRBJ2-2 16 TRBV11-2 TGTGCCAGCAGCACCTACAGGGGTCCGAACACCGGGGAGCTGTTTTTT CASSTYRGPNTGELFF
NA NA TRBJ1-6 14 TRBV11-2 TGTGCCAGCCGATCTAGGGAGAGGGATTCACCCCTCCACTTT CASRSRERDSPLHF
few NA TRBJ2-7 15 TRBV7-2 TGTGCCAGCAGCTTAGAGGGGGGGGCCTCCTACGAGCAGTACTTC CASSLEGGASYEQYF
few NA TRBJ2-7 13 TRBV18 TGTGCCAGCTCACCCGGACGGATTTACGAGCAGTACTTC CASSPGRIYEQYF
few NA TRBJ1-5 15 TRBV6-1 TGTGCCAGCAGTGCTCCCCCCGCCCCGAGGGAGCCCCAGCATTTT CASSAPPAPREPQHF
NA NA TRBJ2-2 14 TRBV20-1 TGCAGTGCTAGAGAGGGGGTTTTGACCGGGGAGCTGTTTTTT CSAREGVLTGELFF
many NA TRBJ1-2 12 TRBV12-3/TRBV12-4 TGTGCCAGCTCCTCAGGGGACTATGGCTACACCTTC CASSSGDYGYTF
NA NA TRBJ2-3 15 TRBV7-9 TGTGCCAGCAGCGGGTACGGCAGCCTCACAGATACGCAGTATTTT CASSGYGSLTDTQYF
few NA TRBJ2-5 16 TRBV15 TGTGCCACCAGCAGAGATCATATCCGGGTTGAGGAGACCCAGTACTTC CATSRDHIRVEETQYF
few NA TRBJ1-5 13 TRBV20-1 TGCAGTGCTAGGCAGTATAGCAATCAGCCCCAGCATTTT CSARQYSNQPQHF
few NA TRBJ2-3 15 TRBV7-2 TGTGCCAGCAGCTTTCGGATGAGCGGTTTAGATACGCAGTATTTT CASSFRMSGLDTQYF
few NA TRBJ1-4 15 TRBV4-1 TGCGCCAGCAGCCAAGAATGGGTCACCAATGAAAAACTGTTTTTT CASSQEWVTNEKLFF
many NA TRBJ2-3 13 TRBV5-1 TGCGCCAGCAGCCCCCGAATTGCAGATACGCAGTATTTT CASSPRIADTQYF
NA NA TRBJ2-2 14 TRBV7-3 TGTGCCAGCAGCTTACGGTTTAACACCGGGGAGCTGTTTTTT CASSLRFNTGELFF
few NA TRBJ1-6 16 TRBV6-5 TGTGCCAGCAGTTCGACGGGGTTTCCCATGAGTTCACCCCTCCACTTT CASSSTGFPMSSPLHF
NA NA TRBJ2-1 16 TRBV19 TGTGCCAGTAGTATAGAAGGGGGATGGGCAGGGAATGAGCGGTACTTC CASSIEGGWAGNERYF
few NA TRBJ1-1 13 TRBV5-6 TGTGCCAGCAGCTTGGCCGGAAACAAAGAAGCTTTCTTT CASSLAGNKEAFF
few TRBD1 TRBJ2-3 17 TRBV7-9 TGTGCCAGCAGCCGGGCTACGGGGACAGACCACACAGATACGCAGTATTTT CASSRATGTDHTDTQYF
NA NA TRBJ2-1 15 TRBV9 TGTGCCAGCAGCGAAACGTCGGGCGCCTACAACGAGCAGTTCTTC CASSETSGAYNEQFF
NA TRBD1 TRBJ1-6 15 TRBV4-3 TGCGCCAGCAGCCAGGGACAGCTCTATAATTCACCCCTCCACTTT CASSQGQLYNSPLHF
few NA TRBJ1-1 16 TRBV7-8 TGTGCCAGCAGCTTAGTAGGGGCGACCCTTAGTCCTGAAGCTTTCTTT CASSLVGATLSPEAFF
few NA TRBJ1-5 14 TRBV28 TGTGCCAGCAATAACGGGGGATTGGGTCAGCCCCAGCATTTT CASNNGGLGQPQHF
NA NA TRBJ2-7 16 TRBV6-6 TGTGCCAGCACCAAATACCTCGTCGGGGTCTACTACGAGCAGTACTTC CASTKYLVGVYYEQYF
many NA TRBJ1-1 14 TRBV12-3/TRBV12-4 TGTGCCAGCAGTTTAGCCTCAGGTTCTGGTGAAGCTTTCTTT CASSLASGSGEAFF
NA NA TRBJ1-2 14 TRBV6-6 TGTGCCAGCAGTGCGTATCAGGGGATCTATGGCTACACCTTC CASSAYQGIYGYTF
few NA TRBJ1-2 15 TRBV27 TGTGCCAGCAGTTTAGAAGGACGGCCCAACTATGGCTACACCTTC CASSLEGRPNYGYTF
NA NA TRBJ1-1 14 TRBV4-2 TGTGCCAGCAGCCAAGACGTCGACGACACTGAAGCTTTCTTT CASSQDVDDTEAFF
NA TRBD1 TRBJ1-2 19 TRBV6-5 TGTGCCAGCAGTTACCGCATTGCCGGGACAGGGAACTCTAACTATGGCTACACCTTC CASSYRIAGTGNSNYGYTF
few NA TRBJ1-5 16 TRBV6-1 TGTGCCAGCAGTGAAGCGGTTTATTATAGCAATCAGCCCCAGCATTTT CASSEAVYYSNQPQHF
few NA TRBJ2-7 13 TRBV5-1 TGCGCCAGCAGCTTTCGCGACAGGAGGGAGCAGTACTTC CASSFRDRREQYF
NA TRBD1 TRBJ1-1 14 TRBV27 TGTGCCAGCATGGCCCCAGGGGGAGGGACTGAAGCTTTCTTT CASMAPGGGTEAFF
NA NA TRBJ2-3 14 TRBV5-1 TGCACCAGCAGCCAGACTCTTACCACAGATACGCAGTATTTT CTSSQTLTTDTQYF
NA TRBD1 TRBJ2-4 14 TRBV20-1 TGCAGTGCTACTCCGGGACAGGGGGGCAGCATTCAGTACTTC CSATPGQGGSIQYF
NA NA TRBJ2-3 17 TRBV4-3 TGCGCCAGCAGCCAATACGGGCCGCAAATCCTCACAGATACGCAGTATTTT CASSQYGPQILTDTQYF
NA NA TRBJ1-2 12 TRBV2 TGTGCCAGCAGTGAGGGAGCAGGAGGCTGCACCTTC CASSEGAGGCTF
NA NA TRBJ2-2 13 TRBV6-2/TRBV6-3 TGTGCCAGCACCCTTAGTTTTACCGGGGAGCTGTTTTTT CASTLSFTGELFF
NA NA TRBJ1-3 18 TRBV20-1 TGCAGTGCTAGAGATCGGGGCAGGGATCGTTTCTCTGGAAACACCATATATTTT CSARDRGRDRFSGNTIYF
NA NA TRBJ1-1 14 TRBV7-9 TGTGCCAGCAGCTTACAGGCGGGAAACACTGAAGCTTTCTTT CASSLQAGNTEAFF
NA NA TRBJ1-2 14 TRBV20-1 TGCAGTGCTAGAGTCGCACGGGATACGGATGGCTACACCTTC CSARVARDTDGYTF
few NA TRBJ2-7 16 TRBV7-2 TGTGCCAGCAGCTTACTTCTGGGCAGGGTTAGGGACGAGCAGTACTTC CASSLLLGRVRDEQYF
few TRBD2 TRBJ2-7 16 TRBV6-6 TGTGCCAGCAGTCCCAGGGCTAGCGGGCCTACCTACGAGCAGTACTTC CASSPRASGPTYEQYF
NA TRBD2 TRBJ2-3 16 TRBV7-3 TGTGCCAGCAGCTTAAGGACTAGCGGGGCAGCAGATACGCGGTATTTT CASSLRTSGAADTRYF
NA NA TRBJ1-1 13 TRBV4-3 TGCGCCAGCAGGCCGAAACAGGGCTCTGAAGCTTTCTTT CASRPKQGSEAFF
few NA TRBJ2-5 16 TRBV4-1 TGCGCCAGAAGCCACCCTATCGGGACCAGCCAGGAGACCCAGTACTTC CARSHPIGTSQETQYF
NA TRBD2 TRBJ2-7 13 TRBV7-3 TGTGCCAGCAGCTTATATGGCGGGGGGGAGCAGTACTTC CASSLYGGGEQYF
many NA TRBJ2-1 14 TRBV7-9 TGTGCCAGCAGCTTAGCAATGCAGGCGGATGAGCAGTTCTTC CASSLAMQADEQFF